Listed here is a single TCR beta chain. What it binds is not known. The source of the sample is a study of cytomegalovirus exposure and HLA in healthy donors. The germline V gene has CDR1 LGHNA and CDR2 YNFKEQ. The CDR3 loop spans 13 amino acids. Trimming removed 4 bases from V and 4 bases from J, with 8 bases in between. Broader study findings: An observed cluster of highly shared sequence variants was recorded as a likely sequencing artifact. HLA alleles were associated with some 17,000 TCR beta sequences in a later analysis at 0.05 false discovery rate. Follow-up analysis later connected one missense variant in DCLRE1C with trimming of TCR beta V- and J-genes. When analyzed later, the rates of TCR association showed variation by HLA locus, with DRB1 the most and HLA-C the fewest.

The primer mix had 60 Vbeta and 13 Jbeta primers. Assay: immunoSEQ multiplex PCR; the TCRdb copy retains only in-frame clones and omits some. The sample consists of roughly 150,000 clones, 70% to 90% of them appearing once. The chain is built from TRBV4-2 and TRBJ1-3; D gene ambiguous. Input material: PBMCs. The TCR originated in a woman aged 18-29 years in good health and CMV-seronegative. Here the CDR3 reads CASSRREGNTIYF. The CDR3 DNA sequence: TGTGCCAGCAGCCGTAGGGAGGGAAACACCATATATTTT.